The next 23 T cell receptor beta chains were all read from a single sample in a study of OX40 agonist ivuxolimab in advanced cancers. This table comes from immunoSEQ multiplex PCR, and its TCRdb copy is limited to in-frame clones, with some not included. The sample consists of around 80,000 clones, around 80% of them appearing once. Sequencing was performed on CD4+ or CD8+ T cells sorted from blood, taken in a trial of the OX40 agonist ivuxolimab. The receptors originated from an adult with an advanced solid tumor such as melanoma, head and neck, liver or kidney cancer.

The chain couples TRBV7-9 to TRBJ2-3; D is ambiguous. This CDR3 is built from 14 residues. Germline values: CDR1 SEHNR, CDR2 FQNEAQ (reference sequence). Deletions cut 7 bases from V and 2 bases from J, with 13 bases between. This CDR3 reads CASNLIVVTDTQYF. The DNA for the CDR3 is TGTGCCAGCAACCTAATAGTGGTCACAGATACGCAGTATTTT. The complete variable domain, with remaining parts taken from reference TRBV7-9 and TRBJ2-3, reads DTGVSQNPRHKITKRGQNVTFRCDPISEHNRLYWYRQTLGQGPEFLTYFQNEAQLEKSRLLSDRFSAERPKGSFSTLEIQRTEQGDSAMYLCASNLIVVTDTQYFGPGTRLTVL.

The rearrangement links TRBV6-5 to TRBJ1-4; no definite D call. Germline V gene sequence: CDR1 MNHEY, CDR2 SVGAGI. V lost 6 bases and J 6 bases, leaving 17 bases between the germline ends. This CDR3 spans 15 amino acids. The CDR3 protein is CASSYNFRTDEKLFF. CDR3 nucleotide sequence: TGTGCCAGCAGCTACAACTTTAGGACCGATGAAAAACTGTTTTTT.

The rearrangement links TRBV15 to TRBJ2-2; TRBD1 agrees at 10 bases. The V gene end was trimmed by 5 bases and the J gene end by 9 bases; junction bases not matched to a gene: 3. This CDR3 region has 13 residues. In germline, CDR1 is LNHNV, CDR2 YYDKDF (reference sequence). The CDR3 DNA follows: TGTGCCACCAGCGGGGACAGGGGCCGGGAGCTGTTTTTT. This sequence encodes CATSGDRGRELFF.

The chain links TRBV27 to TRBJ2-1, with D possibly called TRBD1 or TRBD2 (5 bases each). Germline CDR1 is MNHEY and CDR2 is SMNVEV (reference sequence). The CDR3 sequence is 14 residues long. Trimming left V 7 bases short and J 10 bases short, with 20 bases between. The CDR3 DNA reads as TGTGCCAGCACCACTAGGCTACGGGACGGAGAGCAGTTCTTC. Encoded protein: CASTTRLRDGEQFF.

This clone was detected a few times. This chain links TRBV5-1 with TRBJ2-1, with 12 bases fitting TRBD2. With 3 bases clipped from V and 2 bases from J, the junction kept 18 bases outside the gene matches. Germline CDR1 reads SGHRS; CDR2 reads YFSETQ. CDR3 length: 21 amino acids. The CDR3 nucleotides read TGCGCCAGCAGCTCGCCCATCTCCGGGACTAGCGGGCTAAGAACCTACAATGAGCAGTTCTTC. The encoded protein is CASSSPISGTSGLRTYNEQFF.

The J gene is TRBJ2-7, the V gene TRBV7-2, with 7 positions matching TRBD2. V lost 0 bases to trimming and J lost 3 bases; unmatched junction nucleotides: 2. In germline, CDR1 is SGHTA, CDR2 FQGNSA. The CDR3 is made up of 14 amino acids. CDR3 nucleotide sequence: TGTGCCAGCAGCTTAGCTACTAGCGACTACGAGCAGTACTTC. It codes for CASSLATSDYEQYF.

The CDR3 loop is CASSLGTGVGTDTQYF. CDR3 sequence (DNA): TGTGCCAGCAGCTTGGGGACAGGGGTAGGGACAGATACGCAGTATTTT. The chain carries TRBV5-6 and TRBJ2-3, with 9 bases aligning to TRBD1. V lost 0 bases, J lost 3 bases, and 5 bases stayed unmatched. From germline, CDR1 is SGHDT and CDR2 YYEEEE. The CDR3 contains 16 residues.

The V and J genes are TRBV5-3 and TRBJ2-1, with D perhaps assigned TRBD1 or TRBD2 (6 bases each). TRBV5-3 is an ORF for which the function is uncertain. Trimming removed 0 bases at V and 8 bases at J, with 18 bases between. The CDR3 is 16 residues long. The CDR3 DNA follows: TGTGCCAGAAGCTTGGAGGGAGGCTACGGGGGCGATGAGCAGTTCTTC. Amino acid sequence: CARSLEGGYGGDEQFF.

CDR3: CASSRTSAYGNEQFF. For the CDR3, the DNA is TGTGCCAGCAGCCGTACTAGCGCCTATGGGAATGAGCAGTTCTTC. The chain joins TRBV7-2 to TRBJ2-1, with 7 bases aligning to TRBD2. The CDR3 totals 15 residues. The germline V gene encodes CDR1 SGHTA and CDR2 FQGNSA. The trim removed 5 bases at V and 7 bases at J, leaving 11 bases unmatched.

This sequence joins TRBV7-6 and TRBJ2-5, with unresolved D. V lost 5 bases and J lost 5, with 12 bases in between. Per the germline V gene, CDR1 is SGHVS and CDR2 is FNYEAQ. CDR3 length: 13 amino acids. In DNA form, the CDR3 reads TGTGCCAGCAGCAACACCCTTTCTGAGACCCAGTACTTC. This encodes CASSNTLSETQYF.

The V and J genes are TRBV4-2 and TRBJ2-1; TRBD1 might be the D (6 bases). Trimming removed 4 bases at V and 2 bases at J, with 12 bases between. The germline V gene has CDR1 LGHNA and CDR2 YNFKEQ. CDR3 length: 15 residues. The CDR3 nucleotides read TGTGCCAGCAGCCCAGGGGCTGGACCCTACAATGAGCAGTTCTTC. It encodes CASSPGAGPYNEQFF.

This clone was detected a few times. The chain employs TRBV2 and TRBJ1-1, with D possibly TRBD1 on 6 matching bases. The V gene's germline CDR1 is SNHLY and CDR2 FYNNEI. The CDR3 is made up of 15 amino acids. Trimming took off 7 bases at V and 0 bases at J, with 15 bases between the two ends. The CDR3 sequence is CASKVDSLLNTEAFF. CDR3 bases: TGTGCCAGCAAAGTGGACAGCCTACTGAACACTGAAGCTTTCTTT. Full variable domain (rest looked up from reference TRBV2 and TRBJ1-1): EPEVTQTPSHQVTQMGQEVILRCVPISNHLYFYWYRQILGQKVEFLVSFYNNEISEKSEIFDDQFSVERPDGSNFTLKIRSTKLEDSAMYFCASKVDSLLNTEAFFGQGTRLTVV.

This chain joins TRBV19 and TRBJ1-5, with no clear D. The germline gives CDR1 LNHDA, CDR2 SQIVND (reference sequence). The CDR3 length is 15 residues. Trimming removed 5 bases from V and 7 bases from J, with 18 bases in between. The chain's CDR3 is CASSLGPSSTQPQHF. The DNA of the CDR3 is TGTGCCAGTAGTCTCGGGCCCAGTTCAACGCAGCCCCAGCATTTT.

CDR3 bases: TGTGCCAGCAATACCCGGACAGGGGCGTGGGAAAAACTGTTTTTT. Protein: CASNTRTGAWEKLFF. This chain connects TRBV28 to TRBJ1-4; 9 bases are shared with TRBD1. The CDR3 spans 15 residues. With 7 bases clipped from V and 8 bases from J, the junction kept 11 bases outside the gene matches. CDR1 is MDHEN and CDR2 is SYDVKM in the germline V gene.

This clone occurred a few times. DNA for the CDR3: TGCGCCAGCAGCCAACGGGGCAGGGCCAATGGCTACACCTTC. This codes for CASSQRGRANGYTF. The chain recombines TRBV4-3 with TRBJ1-2; D is possibly TRBD1 (5 bases). V was cut by 2 bases and J by 6 bases, with 13 bases left in between. CDR1 LGHNA and CDR2 YSLEER come from the germline V gene. This CDR3 comprises 14 residues.

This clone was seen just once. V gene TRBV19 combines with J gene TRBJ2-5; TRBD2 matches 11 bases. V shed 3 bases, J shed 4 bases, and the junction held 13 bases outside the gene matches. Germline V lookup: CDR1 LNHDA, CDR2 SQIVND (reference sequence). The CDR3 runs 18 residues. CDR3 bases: TGTGCCAGTAGTATCGGGCTAGCGGGGGGACGTGGGGTAGAGACCCAGTACTTC. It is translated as CASSIGLAGGRGVETQYF.

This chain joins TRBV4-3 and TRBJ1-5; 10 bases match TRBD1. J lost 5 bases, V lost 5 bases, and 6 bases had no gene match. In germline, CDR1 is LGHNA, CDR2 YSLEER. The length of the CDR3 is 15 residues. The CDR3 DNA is TGCGCCAGCAGCGCCCGGACAGGGGGGGATCAGCCCCAGCATTTT. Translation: CASSARTGGDQPQHF.

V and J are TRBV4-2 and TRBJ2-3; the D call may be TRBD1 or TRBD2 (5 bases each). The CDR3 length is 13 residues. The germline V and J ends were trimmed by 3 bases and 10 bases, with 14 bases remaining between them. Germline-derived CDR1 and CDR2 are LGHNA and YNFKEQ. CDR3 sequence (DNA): TGTGCCAGCAGCCAGGCCCTCGGGACCTCGCAGTATTTT. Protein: CASSQALGTSQYF.

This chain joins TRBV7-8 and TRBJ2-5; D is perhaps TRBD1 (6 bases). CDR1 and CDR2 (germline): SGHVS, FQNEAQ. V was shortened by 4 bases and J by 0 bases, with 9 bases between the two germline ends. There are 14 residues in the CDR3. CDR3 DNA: TGTGCCAGCAGCTCCGGGACAAACCAAGAGACCCAGTACTTC. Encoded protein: CASSSGTNQETQYF.

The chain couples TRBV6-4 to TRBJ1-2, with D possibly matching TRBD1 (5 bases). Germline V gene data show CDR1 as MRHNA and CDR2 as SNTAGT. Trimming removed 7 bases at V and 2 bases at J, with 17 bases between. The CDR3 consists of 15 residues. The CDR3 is CASTPPRAPNYGYTF. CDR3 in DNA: TGTGCCAGCACCCCTCCCAGGGCCCCGAACTATGGCTACACCTTC.

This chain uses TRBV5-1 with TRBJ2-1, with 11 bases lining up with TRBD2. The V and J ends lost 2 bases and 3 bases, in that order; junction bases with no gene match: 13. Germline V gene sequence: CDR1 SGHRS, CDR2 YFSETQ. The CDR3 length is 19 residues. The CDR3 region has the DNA TGCGCCAGCAGCTTCCCGAATATTTCTAGCGGGAGGAACTACAATGAGCAGTTCTTC. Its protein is CASSFPNISSGRNYNEQFF.

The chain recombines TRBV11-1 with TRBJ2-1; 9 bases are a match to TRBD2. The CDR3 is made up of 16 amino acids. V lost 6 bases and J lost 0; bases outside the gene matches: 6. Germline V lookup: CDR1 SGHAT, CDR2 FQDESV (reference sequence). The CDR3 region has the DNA TGTGCCAGCAGTCCCCTAGCGGGGAGCTCCTACAATGAGCAGTTCTTC. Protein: CASSPLAGSSYNEQFF. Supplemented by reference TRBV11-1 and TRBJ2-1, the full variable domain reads EAEVAQSPRYKITEKSQAVAFWCDPISGHATLYWYRQILGQGPELLVQFQDESVVDDSQLPKDRFSAERLKGVDSTLKIQPAELGDSAMYLCASSPLAGSSYNEQFFGPGTRLTVL.

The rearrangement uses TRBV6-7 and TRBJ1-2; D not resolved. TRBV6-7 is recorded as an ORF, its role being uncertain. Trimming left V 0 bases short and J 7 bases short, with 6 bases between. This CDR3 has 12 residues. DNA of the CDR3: TGTGCCAGCAGTTACTCCCCGACTGGCTACACCTTC. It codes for CASSYSPTGYTF.